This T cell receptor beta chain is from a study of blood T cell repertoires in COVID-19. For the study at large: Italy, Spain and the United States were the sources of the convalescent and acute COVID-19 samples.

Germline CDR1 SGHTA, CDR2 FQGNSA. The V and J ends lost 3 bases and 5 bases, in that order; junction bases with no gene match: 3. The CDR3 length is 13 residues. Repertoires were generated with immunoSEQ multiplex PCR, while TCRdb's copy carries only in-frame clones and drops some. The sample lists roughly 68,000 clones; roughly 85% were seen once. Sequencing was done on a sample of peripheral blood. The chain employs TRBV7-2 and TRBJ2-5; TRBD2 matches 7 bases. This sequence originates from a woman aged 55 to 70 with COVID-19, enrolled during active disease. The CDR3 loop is CASSFTSAETQYF. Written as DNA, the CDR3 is TGTGCCAGCAGCTTTACTAGCGCGGAGACCCAGTACTTC.